These 25 T cell receptor beta chains share one sample of origin, sequenced in a study of human CD8 memory T cell subsets. UMI-labeled 5' RACE was used, and it produced the TCR beta libraries. TCRdb reanalyzed the 5' RACE reads and collapses them to one entry per CDR3 protein, without DNA. The sample table includes more than 15,000 distinct CDR3 sequences. Sequenced input: CD8+ stem-like memory T cells (TSCM and TCM) sorted from PBMCs. Noted subset: stem-like memory CD8 T cells (TSTEM), CCR7+ PD-1- TIGIT-. These receptors were collected from a human donor in good health.

The V and J genes are TRBV9 and TRBJ1-2; TCRdb names TRBD1, which stays unverified in the absence of DNA. CDR3 length: 19 amino acids. From germline, CDR1 is SGDLS and CDR2 YYNGEE. This CDR3 reads CASSVPIKGQGATDDGYTF. The full variable domain, its missing parts supplied by reference TRBV9 and TRBJ1-2, is DSGVTQTPKHLITATGQRVTLRCSPRSGDLSVYWYQQSLDQGLQFLIQYYNGEERAKGNILERFSAQQFPDLHSELNLSSLELGDSALYFCASSVPIKGQGATDDGYTFGSGTRLTVV.

V and J are TRBV4-1 and TRBJ2-2; the TCRdb D gene call, TRBD1, has no DNA to confirm it. This CDR3 is 13 amino acids long. Germline CDR1 reads MGHRA; CDR2 reads YSYEKL. This CDR3 reads CASSQVGAGELFF.

Measured by frequency, this clonotype is medium-sized. CDR3 in amino acids: CASSFGEGGEQYF. The chain combines TRBV7-9 with TRBJ2-7; TCRdb returns TRBD2, unconfirmable since there is no DNA. The CDR3 is made up of 13 amino acids. The V gene's germline CDR1 is SEHNR and CDR2 FQNEAQ (reference sequence).

This rearrangement joins TRBV21-1 to TRBJ1-3; the D gene TCRdb calls, TRBD1, cannot be checked with no DNA. TRBV21-1 counts as a pseudogene. The CDR3 is 15 residues long. The CDR3 sequence: CASSKGASSGNTIYF.

This chain connects TRBV20-1 to TRBJ2-7; lacking DNA, the TRBD2 call made by TCRdb goes unchecked. Germline V lookup: CDR1 DFQATT, CDR2 SNEGSKA (reference sequence). The CDR3 sequence is 15 residues long. CDR3 loop: CSAWLAGGGTYEQYF.

The gene calls are TRBV29-1 and TRBJ1-1; no DNA is available, so the TRBD1 call from TCRdb remains unchecked. Germline CDR1 reads SQVTM; CDR2 reads ANQGSEA. This CDR3 region has 15 residues. The chain's CDR3 is CSVARGRGTNTEAFF.

The chain combines TRBV15 with TRBJ2-7; the D call from TCRdb, TRBD2, cannot be confirmed without DNA. Germline CDR1 and CDR2: LNHNV and YYDKDF (reference sequence). CDR3 length equals 14 residues. The CDR3 protein is CATSSERSSYEQYF.

This chain links TRBV4-1 with TRBJ1-5. This CDR3 is built from 15 residues. Germline CDR1 and CDR2: MGHRA and YSYEKL. CDR3 amino acids: CASSQDVTRNQPQHF.

This chain uses TRBV24-1 with TRBJ2-1; TCRdb selects TRBD2, and the lack of DNA leaves this call unchecked. The CDR3 is 14 residues long. CDR1 and CDR2 from the germline V gene are KGHDR and SFDVKD. CDR3 protein: CATSDSRLFVEQFF.

This rearrangement joins TRBV12-3 or TRBV12-4 to TRBJ2-5. This CDR3 is built from 15 residues. The CDR3 spells CASSLYPVAQETQYF.

This rearrangement joins TRBV6-6 to TRBJ2-3. CDR3 length equals 15 residues. Per germline, CDR1 MNHNY and CDR2 SVGAGI (reference sequence). CDR3: CASSLRQYSTDTQYF.

This chain uses TRBV4-3 with TRBJ2-4; TCRdb gives TRBD1 as the D gene, but with no DNA this cannot be confirmed. CDR3 length equals 19 residues. The V gene's germline CDR1 is LGHNA and CDR2 YSLEER. CDR3 loop: CASSQGSRDIILAKNIQYF.

This sequence joins TRBV5-6 and TRBJ1-5; checking the TCRdb D call of TRBD1 is not possible without DNA. The CDR3 length is 16 residues. The germline gives CDR1 SGHDT, CDR2 YYEEEE. The CDR3 sequence is CASSLGAGGNHQPQHF.

This rearrangement joins TRBV25-1 to TRBJ1-1; the TCRdb D gene call, TRBD1, has no DNA to confirm it. The CDR3 totals 15 residues. From germline, CDR1 is MGHDK and CDR2 SYGVNS. The CDR3 protein is CASSEVPGVNTEAFF.

This clonotype is classed as medium-sized by frequency. The V and J genes are TRBV6-5 and TRBJ2-2; with no DNA, the TCRdb D assignment of TRBD1 cannot be verified. The CDR3 is 16 amino acids. CDR1 MNHEY and CDR2 SVGAGI come from the germline V gene. This CDR3 reads CASSYNSGGATGELFF.

The J gene is TRBJ2-1, the V gene TRBV7-2; the TCRdb call, TRBD1, lacks DNA for checking. The CDR3 runs to 14 residues. The germline V gene has CDR1 SGHTA and CDR2 FQGNSA. CDR3 protein: CASTIGTANNEQFF. Full variable domain (rest looked up from reference TRBV7-2 and TRBJ2-1): GAGVSQSPSNKVTEKGKDVELRCDPISGHTALYWYRQSLGQGLEFLIYFQGNSAPDKSGLPSDRFSAERTGGSVSTLTIQRTQQEDSAVYLCASTIGTANNEQFFGPGTRLTVL.

The rearrangement links TRBV28 to TRBJ2-2. The CDR3 extends over 15 amino acids. Germline-derived CDR1 and CDR2 are MDHEN and SYDVKM. CDR3: CASSYLLANTGELFF.

The gene calls are TRBV6-2 or TRBV6-3 and TRBJ2-1. Germline loops: CDR1 MNHEY, CDR2 SVGEGT. This CDR3 region has 14 residues. The CDR3 loop reads CASSYSELYNEQFF.

The chain joins TRBV6-6 to TRBJ1-1. Germline-derived CDR1 and CDR2 are MNHNY and SVGAGI (reference sequence). There are 13 residues in the CDR3. CDR3 region: CASSVEWNTEAFF.

The chain uses TRBV19 and TRBJ1-1; there is no DNA to check the TCRdb D call of TRBD1. The CDR3 is 17 amino acids. CDR1 and CDR2 (germline): LNHDA, SQIVND (reference sequence). The CDR3 sequence is CASSISFGAGKNTEAFF. The variable domain in full, with the rest retrieved from reference TRBV19 and TRBJ1-1, is DGGITQSPKYLFRKEGQNVTLSCEQNLNHDAMYWYRQDPGQGLRLIYYSQIVNDFQKGDIAEGYSVSREKKESFPLTVTSAQKNPTAFYLCASSISFGAGKNTEAFFGQGTRLTVV.

The chain has TRBV5-5 and TRBJ2-7; TCRdb returns TRBD1, unconfirmable since there is no DNA. Germline CDR1 SGHKS, CDR2 YYEKEE (reference sequence). This CDR3 region has 13 residues. CDR3 region: CASSPTGSYEQYF. Together with reference TRBV5-5 and TRBJ2-7, the CDR3 gives the full variable domain: DAGVTQSPTHLIKTRGQQVTLRCSPISGHKSVSWYQQVLGQGPQFIFQYYEKEERGRGNFPDRFSARQFPNYSSELNVNALLLGDSALYLCASSPTGSYEQYFGPGTRLTVT.

CDR3 region: CASSPSGSVYNEQFF. The genes are TRBV19 and TRBJ2-1; TCRdb's D call, TRBD2, is unchecked because there is no DNA. Germline V gives CDR1 LNHDA, CDR2 SQIVND (reference sequence). The CDR3 extends over 15 amino acids. Variable domain in full (rest from reference TRBV19 and TRBJ2-1): DGGITQSPKYLFRKEGQNVTLSCEQNLNHDAMYWYRQDPGQGLRLIYYSQIVNDFQKGDIAEGYSVSREKKESFPLTVTSAQKNPTAFYLCASSPSGSVYNEQFFGPGTRLTVL.

This chain links TRBV5-1 with TRBJ1-5; TCRdb returns TRBD1, unconfirmable since there is no DNA. Germline V lookup: CDR1 SGHRS, CDR2 YFSETQ. The CDR3 is made up of 13 amino acids. The CDR3 is CASREGGNQPQHF.

The rearrangement uses TRBV7-9 and TRBJ2-7; checking the TCRdb D call of TRBD1 is not possible without DNA. The CDR3 contains 14 residues. Per the germline V gene, CDR1 is SEHNR and CDR2 is FQNEAQ (reference sequence). CDR3 in amino acids: CASSGDRGLDEQYF. Filled out from reference TRBV7-9 and TRBJ2-7, the complete variable domain reads DTGVSQNPRHKITKRGQNVTFRCDPISEHNRLYWYRQTLGQGPEFLTYFQNEAQLEKSRLLSDRFSAERPKGSFSTLEIQRTEQGDSAMYLCASSGDRGLDEQYFGPGTRLTVT.

The V and J genes are TRBV4-2 and TRBJ2-2. The germline CDR1 and CDR2 sequences are LGHNA and YNFKEQ. The CDR3 spans 14 residues. CDR3 in amino acids: CASSNQENTGELFF.